This T cell receptor (beta chain) was retrieved from a study of T cell responses to AZD1222 COVID-19 vaccine. Concerning this clone itself: Its antigen is unidentified.

General study findings and limits: In a largely white British group with more females than males, clonal diversity was possibly underestimated. Only a handful of people who got AZD1222 tested seropositive at baseline.

This table comes from immunoSEQ multiplex PCR, and its TCRdb copy is limited to in-frame clones, with some not included. The data contain 130,000 or so clones, approximately 90% of them singletons. V lost 6 bases to trimming and J lost 4 bases; unmatched junction nucleotides: 4. Germline CDR1 and CDR2: LNHDA and SQIVND (reference sequence). The CDR3 loop spans 13 amino acids. This sequence originates from an adult who received the AZD1222 COVID-19 vaccine. V is TRBV19 and J is TRBJ1-2, with 8 positions matching TRBD1. The sequencing used peripheral blood, collected 28 days after the second AZD1222 dose. CDR3 loop: CASSPGGLYGYTF. The CDR3 DNA is TGTGCCAGTAGCCCAGGGGGCCTCTATGGCTACACCTTC.